This T cell receptor (beta chain) comes out of a study of T cell responses to AZD1222 COVID-19 vaccine. The CDR3 length is 15 residues. V lost 6 bases and J lost 0, with 12 bases in between. Germline V lookup: CDR1 ENHRY, CDR2 SYGVKD. Measured with immunoSEQ multiplex PCR; TCRdb has only the in-frame clones, and not every one. The data show around 130,000 clones, about 89% seen once. This TCR was sampled from an adult who received the MenACWY meningococcal vaccine as a control. The J gene is TRBJ2-1, the V gene TRBV10-3; TRBD1 is a possible D gene (6 bases). The sample here was peripheral blood, taken 28 days after the second dose of the MenACWY control vaccine. The CDR3 is CAISGQLTSYNEQFF. As DNA, the CDR3 is TGTGCCATCAGCGGACAGTTAACCTCCTACAATGAGCAGTTCTTC.